The 12 T cell receptor beta chains below were found in one sample sequenced in a study of identical twins. TCRdb recomputed calls from the 5' RACE reads with MiXCR, one row per CDR3 protein. The sample consists of hundreds of thousands of distinct CDR3 sequences, 21% of them appearing once. A further study also used this sample, focusing on T cells expressing NK-cell markers.

The sample taken for sequencing was PBMCs. These receptors were collected from a woman under 30 in good health.

The V gene is TRBV20-1, the J gene TRBJ2-5, with TRBD1 identical over 8 bases. Germline V CDR1 and CDR2: DFQATT, SNEGSKA (reference sequence). The CDR3 consists of 18 residues. With V trimmed by 1 base and J by 2 bases, 15 bases remained unmatched. CDR3 DNA sequence: TGCAGTGCTAGAGTTCCGGGACAGGCGGGAAAGTGGCAAGAGACCCAGTACTTC. This translates into CSARVPGQAGKWQETQYF.

This clonotype has more than one count but fewer than ten. The chain is built from TRBV20-1 and TRBJ2-1; tentatively, D is TRBD2 (5 bases). The CDR3 has 14 residues. Trimming pared 6 bases from V and 4 bases from J, leaving 16 bases between. Germline V gene lookup returns CDR1 DFQATT and CDR2 SNEGSKA (reference sequence). CDR3 loop: CSAWKTIGYNEQFF. Written as DNA, the CDR3 is TGCAGTGCATGGAAGACTATCGGTTACAATGAGCAGTTCTTC.

The genes are TRBV7-9 and TRBJ2-1; D is perhaps TRBD2 (7 bases). Germline V gene data show CDR1 as SEHNR and CDR2 as FQNEAQ (reference sequence). The ends were cut back, 6 bases at V and 7 bases at J, with 16 bases in the middle. The CDR3 runs 14 residues. As DNA, the CDR3 is TGTGCCAGCAGGGCGGGGGCAATAGGGAATGAGCAGTTCTTC. Translation gives CASRAGAIGNEQFF. The entire variable domain, with the rest obtained from reference TRBV7-9 and TRBJ2-1, is as follows: DTGVSQNPRHKITKRGQNVTFRCDPISEHNRLYWYRQTLGQGPEFLTYFQNEAQLEKSRLLSDRFSAERPKGSFSTLEIQRTEQGDSAMYLCASRAGAIGNEQFFGPGTRLTVL.

The chain has TRBV20-1 and TRBJ2-5; unclear D gene. V dropped 5 bases and J dropped 5 bases, with 12 bases sitting between them. This CDR3 is 12 amino acids long. Germline CDR1 is DFQATT and CDR2 is SNEGSKA (reference sequence). The CDR3 loop is CSARLTRETQYF. The CDR3 DNA reads TGCAGTGCTCGACTCACAAGGGAGACCCAGTACTTC.

Only a few counts were recorded for this clonotype. The J gene is TRBJ2-3, the V gene TRBV7-3; D is unresolved. V gave up 5 bases and J gave up 1 base, with 10 bases separating them. CDR1 and CDR2 (germline): SGHTA, FQGTGA. The CDR3 is 14 residues long. The CDR3 region has the DNA TGTGCCAGCAGCCGGGTCCCGGGCACAGATACGCAGTATTTT. This gives the protein CASSRVPGTDTQYF.

V gene TRBV20-1 combines with J gene TRBJ2-5, with 9 bases lining up with TRBD2. With 1 base clipped from V and 4 bases from J, the junction kept 7 bases outside the gene matches. The CDR3 extends over 15 amino acids. Germline loops: CDR1 DFQATT, CDR2 SNEGSKA (reference sequence). DNA for the CDR3: TGCAGTGCTAGAGTAGGGCTAGCGGGACGAGAGACCCAGTACTTC. Translated: CSARVGLAGRETQYF.

In its sample, this clonotype was seen many times. The chain couples TRBV12-3 or TRBV12-4 to TRBJ1-1; no firm D call. Trimming left V 6 bases short and J 1 base short, with 15 bases between. This CDR3 comprises 15 residues. The chain's CDR3 is CASSYARTPNTEAFF. CDR3 bases: TGTGCCAGCAGCTACGCTCGTACACCGAACACTGAAGCTTTCTTT.

This clonotype appeared a single time. This chain joins TRBV2 and TRBJ2-2; no clear D. V dropped 2 bases and J dropped 7 bases, with 11 bases sitting between them. This CDR3 is built from 14 residues. The germline V gene has CDR1 SNHLY and CDR2 FYNNEI. CDR3 region: CASSETLSGGELFF. CDR3 coding DNA: TGTGCCAGCAGTGAAACGCTATCTGGCGGGGAGCTGTTTTTT. Full variable domain (remainder filled in from reference TRBV2 and TRBJ2-2): EPEVTQTPSHQVTQMGQEVILRCVPISNHLYFYWYRQILGQKVEFLVSFYNNEISEKSEIFDDQFSVERPDGSNFTLKIRSTKLEDSAMYFCASSETLSGGELFFGEGSRLTVL.

This chain joins TRBV12-3 or TRBV12-4 and TRBJ1-5, with D uncertain. This CDR3 is built from 13 residues. V shed 3 bases and J shed 3 bases, with 6 bases lying between them. The chain's CDR3 is CASSLWANQPQHF. CDR3 nucleotide sequence: TGTGCCAGCAGTTTGTGGGCCAATCAGCCCCAGCATTTT.

The chain couples TRBV20-1 to TRBJ2-1; 7 nucleotides match TRBD2. The junction had 5 bases not matched to a gene; V was cut back by 6 bases and J by 3 bases. CDR1 and CDR2 (germline): DFQATT, SNEGSKA (reference sequence). CDR3 size: 13 residues. DNA of the CDR3: TGCAGTGCCACCGGGACTAACTACAATGAGCAGTTCTTC. Its protein is CSATGTNYNEQFF.

This clonotype has only a few counts. The rearrangement joins TRBV7-2 to TRBJ2-7; 7 bases line up with TRBD2. V was clipped by 2 bases and J by 5 bases; unmatched bases: 9. This CDR3 contains 15 residues. Germline V gene data show CDR1 as SGHTA and CDR2 as FQGNSA. CDR3 region: CASSLQRGSEDEQYF. DNA of the CDR3: TGTGCCAGCAGCTTACAACGCGGGAGTGAGGACGAGCAGTACTTC.

The chain recombines TRBV2 with TRBJ2-1, with D possibly TRBD2 on 6 matching bases. With 7 bases removed from V and 1 base from J, the gap between germline ends came to 17 bases. The CDR3 covers 16 residues. Germline CDR1 and CDR2: SNHLY and FYNNEI. DNA for the CDR3: TGTGCCAGCATATCTCAGATAGCGGATTCCTACAATGAGCAGTTCTTC. Amino acids: CASISQIADSYNEQFF.